This T cell receptor (beta chain) is drawn from a study of cytomegalovirus exposure and HLA in healthy donors. In regard to this clone: No antigen is known for it.

General study findings and limits: The number of N-insertions in an Asian-associated ancestry cluster was reportedly below the roughly 620-donor mean in a later analysis. According to an earlier analysis, most TCR beta V segments yielded productive rearrangements about 87% or about 30% of the time. In a later analysis, at a false discovery rate of 0.05, roughly 17,000 TCR beta sequences matched HLA alleles. Cytomegalovirus-associated TCR beta chains were listed, numbering some 150.

In germline, CDR1 is SGHNT, CDR2 YYREEE (reference sequence). This CDR3 has 16 amino acids. V lost 3 bases to trimming and J lost 3 bases, with 13 bases between them. Primers: 60 Vbeta forward and 13 Jbeta reverse. Measured with immunoSEQ multiplex PCR; TCRdb has only the in-frame clones, and not every one. The table includes about 130,000 clones, about 77% detected once. The sequence came from a male donor in good health and CMV-seronegative. The sequencing input was PBMCs. The chain joins TRBV5-4 to TRBJ2-6; a weak D match, TRBD1 (5 bases). The CDR3 DNA reads TGTGCCAGCAGCTCTCTTGGGGCAGTTGGGGCCAACGTCCTGACTTTC. It codes for CASSSLGAVGANVLTF.